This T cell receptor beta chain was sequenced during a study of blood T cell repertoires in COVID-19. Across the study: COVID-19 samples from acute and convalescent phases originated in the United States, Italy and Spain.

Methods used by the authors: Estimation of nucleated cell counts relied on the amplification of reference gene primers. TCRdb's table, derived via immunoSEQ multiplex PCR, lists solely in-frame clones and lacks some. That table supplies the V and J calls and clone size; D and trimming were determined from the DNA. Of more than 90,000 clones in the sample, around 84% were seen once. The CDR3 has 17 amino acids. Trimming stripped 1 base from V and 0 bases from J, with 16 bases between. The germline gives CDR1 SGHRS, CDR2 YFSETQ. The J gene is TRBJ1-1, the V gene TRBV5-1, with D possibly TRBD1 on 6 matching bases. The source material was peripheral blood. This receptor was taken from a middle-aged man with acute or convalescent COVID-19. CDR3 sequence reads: CASSLQGPRPMNTEAFF. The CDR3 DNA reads TGCGCCAGCAGCTTGCAGGGGCCCCGGCCGATGAACACTGAAGCTTTCTTT.